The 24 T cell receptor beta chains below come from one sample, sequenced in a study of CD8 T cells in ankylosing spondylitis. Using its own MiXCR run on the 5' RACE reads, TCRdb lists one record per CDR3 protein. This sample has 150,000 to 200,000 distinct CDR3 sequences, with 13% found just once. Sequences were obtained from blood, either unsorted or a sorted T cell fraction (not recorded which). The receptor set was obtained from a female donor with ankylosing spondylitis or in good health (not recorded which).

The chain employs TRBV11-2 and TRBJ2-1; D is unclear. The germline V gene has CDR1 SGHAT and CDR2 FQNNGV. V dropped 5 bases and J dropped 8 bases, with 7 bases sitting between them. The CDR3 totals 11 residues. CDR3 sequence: CASSPVDEQFF. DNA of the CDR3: TGTGCCAGCAGCCCAGTGGATGAGCAGTTCTTC.

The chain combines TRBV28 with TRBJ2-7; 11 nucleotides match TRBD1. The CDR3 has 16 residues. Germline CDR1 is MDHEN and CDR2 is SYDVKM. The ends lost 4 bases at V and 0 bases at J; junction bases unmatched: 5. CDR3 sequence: CASSSPGQGDSYEQYF. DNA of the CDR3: TGTGCCAGCAGTTCGCCGGGACAGGGGGACTCCTACGAGCAGTACTTC. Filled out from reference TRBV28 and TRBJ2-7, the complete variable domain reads DVKVTQSSRYLVKRTGEKVFLECVQDMDHENMFWYRQDPGLGLRLIYFSYDVKMKEKGDIPEGYSVSREKKERFSLILESASTNQTSMYLCASSSPGQGDSYEQYFGPGTRLTVT.

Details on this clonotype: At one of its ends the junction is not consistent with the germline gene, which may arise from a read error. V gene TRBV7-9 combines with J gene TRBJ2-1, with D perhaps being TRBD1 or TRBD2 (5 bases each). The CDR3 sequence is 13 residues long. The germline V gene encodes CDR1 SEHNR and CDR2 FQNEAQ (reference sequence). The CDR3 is CAGSGNRNNEQFF. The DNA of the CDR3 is TGTGCCGGCAGCGGAAACAGGAACAATGAGCAGTTCTTC.

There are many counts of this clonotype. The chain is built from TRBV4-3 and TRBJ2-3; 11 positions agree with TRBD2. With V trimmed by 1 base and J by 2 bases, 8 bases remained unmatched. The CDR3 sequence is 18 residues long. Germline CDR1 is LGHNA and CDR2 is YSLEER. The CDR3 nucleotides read TGCGCCAGCAGCCAAGGTTTAGCGGGAGGGATTTCCACAGATACGCAGTATTTT. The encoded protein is CASSQGLAGGISTDTQYF.

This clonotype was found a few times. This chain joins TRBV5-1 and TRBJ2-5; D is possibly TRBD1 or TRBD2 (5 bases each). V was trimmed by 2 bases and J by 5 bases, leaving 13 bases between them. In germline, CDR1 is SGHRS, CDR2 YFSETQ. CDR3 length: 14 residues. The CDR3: CASSFSGHGETQYF. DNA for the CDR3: TGCGCCAGCAGCTTTTCGGGGCATGGGGAGACCCAGTACTTC.

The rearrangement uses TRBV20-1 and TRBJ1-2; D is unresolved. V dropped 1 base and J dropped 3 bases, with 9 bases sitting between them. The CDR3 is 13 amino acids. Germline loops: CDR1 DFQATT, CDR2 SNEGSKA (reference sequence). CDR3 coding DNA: TGCAGTGCTAGAGCGGGGAGGGACTATGGCTACACCTTC. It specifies CSARAGRDYGYTF.

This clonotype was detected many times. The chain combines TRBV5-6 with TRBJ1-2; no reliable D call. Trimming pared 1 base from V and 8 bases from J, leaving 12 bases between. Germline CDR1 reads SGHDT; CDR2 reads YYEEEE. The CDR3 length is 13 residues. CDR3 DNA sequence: TGTGCCAGCAGCTTGCCCCGGGTCGGAGGCTACACCTTC. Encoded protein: CASSLPRVGGYTF.

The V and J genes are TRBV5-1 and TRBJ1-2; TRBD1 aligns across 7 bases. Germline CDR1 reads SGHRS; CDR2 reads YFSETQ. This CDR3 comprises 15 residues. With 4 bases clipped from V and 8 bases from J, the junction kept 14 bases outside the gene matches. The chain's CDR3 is CASSLTGASYGGYTF. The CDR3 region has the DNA TGCGCCAGCAGCCTCACAGGGGCGAGTTATGGGGGCTACACCTTC.

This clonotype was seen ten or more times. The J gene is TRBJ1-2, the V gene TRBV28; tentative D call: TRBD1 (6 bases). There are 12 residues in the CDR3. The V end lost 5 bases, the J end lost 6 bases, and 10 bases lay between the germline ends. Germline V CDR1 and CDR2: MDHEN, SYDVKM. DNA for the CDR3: TGTGCCAGCAGTAACAGGGAAAATGGCTACACCTTC. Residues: CASSNRENGYTF.

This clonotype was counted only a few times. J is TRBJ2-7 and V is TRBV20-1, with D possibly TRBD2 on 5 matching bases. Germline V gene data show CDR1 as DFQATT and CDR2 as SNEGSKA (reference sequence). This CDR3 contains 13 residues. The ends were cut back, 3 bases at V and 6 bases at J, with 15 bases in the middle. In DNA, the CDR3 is TGCAGTGCTAGTTTTACTAGTTCCAGCGAGCAGTACTTC. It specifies CSASFTSSSEQYF.

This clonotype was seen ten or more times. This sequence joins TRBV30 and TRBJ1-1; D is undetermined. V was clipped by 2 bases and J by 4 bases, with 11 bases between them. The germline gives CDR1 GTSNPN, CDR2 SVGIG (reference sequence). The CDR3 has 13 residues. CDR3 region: CAWSPQRSTEAFF. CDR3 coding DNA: TGTGCCTGGAGTCCCCAACGAAGCACTGAAGCTTTCTTT.

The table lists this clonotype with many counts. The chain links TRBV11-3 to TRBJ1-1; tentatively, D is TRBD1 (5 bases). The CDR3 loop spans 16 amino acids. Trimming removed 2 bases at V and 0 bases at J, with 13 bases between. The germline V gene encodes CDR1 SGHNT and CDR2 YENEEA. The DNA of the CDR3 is TGTGCCAGCAGCTTACCGAAGGGGCGGATGAACACTGAAGCTTTCTTT. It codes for CASSLPKGRMNTEAFF.

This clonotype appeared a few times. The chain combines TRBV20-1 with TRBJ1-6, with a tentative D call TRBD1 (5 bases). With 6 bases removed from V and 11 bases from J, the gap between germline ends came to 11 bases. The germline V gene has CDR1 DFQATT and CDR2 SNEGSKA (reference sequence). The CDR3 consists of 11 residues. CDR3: CSAFGAAPLHF. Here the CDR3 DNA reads TGCAGTGCCTTTGGGGCGGCACCCCTCCACTTT.

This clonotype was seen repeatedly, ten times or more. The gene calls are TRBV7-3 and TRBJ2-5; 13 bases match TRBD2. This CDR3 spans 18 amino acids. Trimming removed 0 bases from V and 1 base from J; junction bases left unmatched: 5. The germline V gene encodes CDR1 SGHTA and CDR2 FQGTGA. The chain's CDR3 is CASSLTGTSGTTQETQYF. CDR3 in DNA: TGTGCCAGCAGCTTAACGGGGACTAGCGGGACGACCCAAGAGACCCAGTACTTC. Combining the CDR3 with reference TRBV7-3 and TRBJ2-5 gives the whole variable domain GAGVSQTPSNKVTEKGKYVELRCDPISGHTALYWYRQSLGQGPEFLIYFQGTGAADDSGLPNDRFFAVRPEGSVSTLKIQRTERGDSAVYLCASSLTGTSGTTQETQYFGPGTRLLVL.

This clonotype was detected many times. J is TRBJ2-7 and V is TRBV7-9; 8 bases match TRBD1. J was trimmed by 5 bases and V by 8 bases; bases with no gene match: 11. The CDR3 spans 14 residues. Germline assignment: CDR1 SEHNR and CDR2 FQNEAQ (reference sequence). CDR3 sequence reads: CASSDRGRRHEQYF. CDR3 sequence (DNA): TGTGCCAGCTCCGACAGGGGCCGAAGGCACGAGCAGTACTTC.

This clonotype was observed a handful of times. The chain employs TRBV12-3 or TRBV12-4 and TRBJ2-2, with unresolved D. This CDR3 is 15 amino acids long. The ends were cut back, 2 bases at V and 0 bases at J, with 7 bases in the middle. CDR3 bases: TGTGCCAGCAGTTTACCGGCCACGAACACCGGGGAGCTGTTTTTT. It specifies CASSLPATNTGELFF.

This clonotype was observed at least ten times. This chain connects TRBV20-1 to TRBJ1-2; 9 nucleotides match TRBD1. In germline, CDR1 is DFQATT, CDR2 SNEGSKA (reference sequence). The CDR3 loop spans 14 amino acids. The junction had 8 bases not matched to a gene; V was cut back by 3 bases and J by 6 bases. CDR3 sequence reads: CSARPTGTGHGYTF. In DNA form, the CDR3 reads TGCAGTGCTAGGCCTACCGGGACAGGGCATGGCTACACCTTC.

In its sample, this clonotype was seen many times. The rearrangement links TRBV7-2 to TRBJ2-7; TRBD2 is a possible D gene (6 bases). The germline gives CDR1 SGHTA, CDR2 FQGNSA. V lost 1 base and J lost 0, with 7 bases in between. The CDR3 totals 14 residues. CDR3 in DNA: TGTGCCAGCAGCTTAGGGGGGGACTCCTACGAGCAGTACTTC. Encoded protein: CASSLGGDSYEQYF.

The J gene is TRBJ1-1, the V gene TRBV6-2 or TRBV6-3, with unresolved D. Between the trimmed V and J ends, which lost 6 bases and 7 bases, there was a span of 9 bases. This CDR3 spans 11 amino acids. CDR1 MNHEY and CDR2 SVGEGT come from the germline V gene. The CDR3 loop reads CASSAVGEAFF. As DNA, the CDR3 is TGTGCCAGCAGCGCCGTGGGTGAAGCTTTCTTT.

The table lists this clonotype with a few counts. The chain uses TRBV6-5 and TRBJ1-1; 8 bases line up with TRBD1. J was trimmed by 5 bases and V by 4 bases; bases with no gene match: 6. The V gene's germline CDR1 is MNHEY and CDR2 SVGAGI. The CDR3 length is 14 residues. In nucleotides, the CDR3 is TGTGCCAGCAGTTTTGGACAGGGTTGGACTGAAGCTTTCTTT. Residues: CASSFGQGWTEAFF.

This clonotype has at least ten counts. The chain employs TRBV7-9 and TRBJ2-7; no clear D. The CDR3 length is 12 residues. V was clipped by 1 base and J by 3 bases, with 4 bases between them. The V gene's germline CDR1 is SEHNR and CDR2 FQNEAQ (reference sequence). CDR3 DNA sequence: TGTGCCAGCAGCTTAGACATCTACGAGCAGTACTTC. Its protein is CASSLDIYEQYF. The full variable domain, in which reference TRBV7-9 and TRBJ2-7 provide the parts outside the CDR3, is DTGVSQNPRHKITKRGQNVTFRCDPISEHNRLYWYRQTLGQGPEFLTYFQNEAQLEKSRLLSDRFSAERPKGSFSTLEIQRTEQGDSAMYLCASSLDIYEQYFGPGTRLTVT.

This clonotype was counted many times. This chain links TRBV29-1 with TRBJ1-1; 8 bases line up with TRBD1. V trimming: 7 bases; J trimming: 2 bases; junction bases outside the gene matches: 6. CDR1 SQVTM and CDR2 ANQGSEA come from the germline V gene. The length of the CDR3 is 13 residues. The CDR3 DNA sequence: TGCAGCGCCGAACAGGGGGTCAACACTGAAGCTTTCTTT. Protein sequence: CSAEQGVNTEAFF.

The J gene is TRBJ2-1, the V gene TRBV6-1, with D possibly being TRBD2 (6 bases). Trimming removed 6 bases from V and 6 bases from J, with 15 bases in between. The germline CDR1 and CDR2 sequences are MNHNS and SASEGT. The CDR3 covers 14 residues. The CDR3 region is CASRNLGTPNEQFF. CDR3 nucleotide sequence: TGTGCCAGCAGGAACCTAGGGACTCCCAATGAGCAGTTCTTC.

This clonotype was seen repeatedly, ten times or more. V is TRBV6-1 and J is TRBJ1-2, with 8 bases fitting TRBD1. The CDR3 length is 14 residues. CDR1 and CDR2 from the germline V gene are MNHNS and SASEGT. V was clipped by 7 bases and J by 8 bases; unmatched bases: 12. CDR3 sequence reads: CASTRRQGARGYTF. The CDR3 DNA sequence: TGTGCCAGCACCAGGAGGCAGGGGGCGCGGGGCTACACCTTC.